One sample yielded the 30 T cell receptor beta chains listed below, sequenced in a study of blood T cell repertoires in COVID-19. This table comes from immunoSEQ multiplex PCR, and its TCRdb copy is limited to in-frame clones, with some not included. In the table there are fewer than 110,000 clones, roughly 80% of which are singletons. The sequencing sample was made of peripheral blood. All receptors derive from a human donor in a cohort sampled during active COVID-19.

The gene calls are TRBV7-8 and TRBJ1-2; 8 bases match TRBD1. With V trimmed by 5 bases and J by 6 bases, 11 bases remained unmatched. Germline CDR1 SGHVS, CDR2 FQNEAQ. This CDR3 spans 15 amino acids. CDR3 sequence reads: CASSLTGQGGHGYTF. The CDR3 bases are TGTGCCAGCAGCCTTACTGGACAGGGAGGCCATGGCTACACCTTC.

This clone was detected only once. The chain couples TRBV7-3 to TRBJ2-5, with TRBD2 matching over 8 bases. The CDR3 loop spans 12 amino acids. The V gene end was trimmed by 5 bases and the J gene end by 9 bases; junction bases not matched to a gene: 5. Germline lookup yields CDR1 SGHTA and CDR2 FQGTGA. CDR3 protein: CASSPGGGAQYF. CDR3 nucleotides: TGTGCCAGCAGCCCCGGGGGGGGAGCCCAGTACTTC.

CDR3 sequence: CASSEAGGGNQPQHF. The CDR3 nucleotides are TGTGCCAGCAGTGAAGCGGGGGGTGGCAATCAGCCCCAGCATTTT. The V call is TRBV6-1, the J call TRBJ1-5; a possible D gene is TRBD1 (5 bases). Germline-derived CDR1 and CDR2 are MNHNS and SASEGT. Trimming left V 0 bases short and J 2 bases short, with 8 bases between. The CDR3 has 15 residues.

This clone was detected a few times. V gene TRBV6-2 or TRBV6-3 combines with J gene TRBJ2-7, with 13 bases that match TRBD2. Germline lookup yields CDR1 MNHEY and CDR2 SVGEGT. CDR3 size: 17 residues. After removal of 0 bases from V and 2 bases from J, the junction contained 4 bases not matched to a gene. The CDR3, as DNA: TGTGCCAGCAGTTACTCCACCGGGACTAGCGGGACCTACGAGCAGTACTTC. It yields the protein CASSYSTGTSGTYEQYF.

The chain recombines TRBV21-1 with TRBJ1-1. TRBV21-1 represents a pseudogene. The CDR3 is 8 amino acids. CDR3 loop: CPGGFCFF. Here the CDR3 DNA reads TGCCCTGGGGGGTTCTGTTTCTTT.

This clone has only one observation. The chain joins TRBV5-6 to TRBJ1-5; TRBD1 aligns across 9 bases. The germline gives CDR1 SGHDT, CDR2 YYEEEE. The V and J ends lost 0 bases and 2 bases, in that order; junction bases with no gene match: 12. The CDR3 length is 19 residues. The CDR3 region is CASSLGLGQGAIGNQPQHF. DNA of the CDR3: TGTGCCAGCAGCTTGGGACTGGGACAGGGTGCAATAGGCAATCAGCCCCAGCATTTT.

The V call is TRBV2, the J call TRBJ1-1; weak D call: TRBD1 (5 bases). Trimming removed 7 bases from V and 5 bases from J, with 14 bases in between. Germline loops: CDR1 SNHLY, CDR2 FYNNEI. This CDR3 region has 13 residues. CDR3 amino acids: CASKEGRVTEAFF. CDR3 sequence (DNA): TGTGCCAGCAAGGAGGGCAGGGTAACTGAAGCTTTCTTT.

V gene TRBV19 combines with J gene TRBJ1-1, with 7 bases lining up with TRBD1. Germline CDR1 and CDR2: LNHDA and SQIVND (reference sequence). V was pared by 4 bases and J by 6 bases, with 8 bases of the junction left unmatched. CDR3 length: 14 residues. The CDR3 spells CASSKTGSAPEAFF. The CDR3 DNA reads TGTGCCAGTAGTAAGACAGGGTCTGCGCCTGAAGCTTTCTTT.

CDR3 in DNA: TGTGCCACCAGCACACTAACAAGGGACAGCTCTAGCACAGATACGCAGTATTTT. This codes for CATSTLTRDSSSTDTQYF. This chain connects TRBV15 to TRBJ2-3; 7 bases map to TRBD1. The CDR3 loop spans 18 amino acids. Looked up from germline, CDR1 is LNHNV and CDR2 is YYDKDF (reference sequence). J was trimmed by 0 bases and V by 4 bases; bases with no gene match: 13.

This clone was picked up one time. The chain combines TRBV6-5 with TRBJ2-5; D is possibly TRBD1 (5 bases). Trimming removed 6 bases at V and 5 bases at J, with 13 bases between. Germline CDR1 reads MNHEY; CDR2 reads SVGAGI. The CDR3 has 13 amino acids. The CDR3 region has the DNA TGTGCCAGCAGCGCAGGACAAGGGGAGACCCAGTACTTC. Amino acids: CASSAGQGETQYF.

The chain carries TRBV30 and TRBJ1-1, with D unresolved. Germline lookup yields CDR1 GTSNPN and CDR2 SVGIG (reference sequence). With 2 bases removed from V and 7 bases from J, the gap between germline ends came to 14 bases. There are 13 residues in the CDR3. CDR3 loop: CAWSSGQAGEAFF. In DNA, the CDR3 is TGTGCCTGGAGTTCCGGCCAGGCGGGTGAAGCTTTCTTT.

The J gene is TRBJ1-5, the V gene TRBV28, with a tentative D call TRBD1 (6 bases). The CDR3 runs to 14 residues. CDR1 and CDR2 (germline): MDHEN, SYDVKM. V was shortened by 6 bases and J by 4 bases, with 13 bases between the two germline ends. The CDR3 DNA follows: TGTGCCAGCAGCCCTACAGGGTGGAATCAGCCCCAGCATTTT. This codes for CASSPTGWNQPQHF.

Only a few counts were recorded for this clone. The V and J genes are TRBV7-2 and TRBJ1-2; 8 positions match TRBD1. The CDR3 sequence is 13 residues long. After removal of 4 bases from V and 4 bases from J, the junction contained 2 bases not matched to a gene. The germline V gene encodes CDR1 SGHTA and CDR2 FQGNSA. The chain's CDR3 is CASSSGQAYGYTF. The CDR3, as DNA: TGTGCCAGCAGCTCGGGACAGGCCTATGGCTACACCTTC.

The chain uses TRBV13 and TRBJ2-3; no clear D. Germline V gives CDR1 PRHDT, CDR2 FYEKMQ (reference sequence). The ends were cut back, 6 bases at V and 4 bases at J, with 17 bases in the middle. The CDR3 consists of 15 residues. The CDR3 bases are TGTGCCAGCAGACTCCGGTCCCCCTTAGCAGATACGCAGTATTTT. It encodes CASRLRSPLADTQYF. Full variable domain (outside the CDR3, taken from reference TRBV13 and TRBJ2-3): AAGVIQSPRHLIKEKRETATLKCYPIPRHDTVYWYQQGPGQDPQFLISFYEKMQSDKGSIPDRFSAQQFSDYHSELNMSSLELGDSALYFCASRLRSPLADTQYFGPGTRLTVL.

The chain couples TRBV5-1 to TRBJ1-1, with TRBD1 matching over 9 bases. The CDR3 contains 17 residues. Germline CDR1 SGHRS, CDR2 YFSETQ. With 4 bases clipped from V and 1 base from J, the junction kept 11 bases outside the gene matches. The CDR3 loop is CASSAGQGTFRNTEAFF. The CDR3 nucleotides read TGCGCCAGCAGCGCCGGACAGGGGACATTTCGGAACACTGAAGCTTTCTTT.

Remarks on this clone: This specimen includes other DNA sequences encoding the same CDR3. The chain employs TRBV3-1 (or the pseudogene TRBV3-2) and TRBJ1-1; D is ambiguous. Trimming took off 1 base at V and 1 base at J, with 7 bases between the two ends. This CDR3 region has 14 residues. Germline V gene lookup returns CDR1 LGHDT and CDR2 YNNKEL (reference sequence). Here the CDR3 DNA reads TGTGCCAGCAGCCAAGTGGGAGGGAACACTGAAGCTTTCTTT. It translates to CASSQVGGNTEAFF.

This CDR3 is CATSEEGDVGDTQYF. The CDR3 DNA reads as TGTGCCACCAGTGAGGAAGGGGATGTTGGAGATACGCAGTATTTT. The rearrangement links TRBV24-1 to TRBJ2-3, with D tentatively TRBD1 (5 bases). The V end lost 4 bases, the J end lost 5 bases, and 15 bases lay between the germline ends. Germline CDR1 is KGHDR and CDR2 is SFDVKD. The CDR3 loop spans 15 amino acids.

This clone has only one observation. The chain joins TRBV27 to TRBJ2-3, with D perhaps TRBD2 (6 bases). V was shortened by 6 bases and J by 1 base, with 8 bases between the two germline ends. CDR3 length: 13 residues. The V gene's germline CDR1 is MNHEY and CDR2 SMNVEV (reference sequence). CDR3 protein: CASRLAGTDTQYF. CDR3 nucleotide sequence: TGTGCCAGCAGATTAGCGGGCACAGATACGCAGTATTTT.

The chain employs TRBV11-2 and TRBJ1-6, with D maybe TRBD1 (6 bases). Germline CDR1 SGHAT, CDR2 FQNNGV. Between the trimmed V and J ends, which lost 3 bases and 5 bases, there was a span of 11 bases. The length of the CDR3 is 15 residues. CDR3 coding DNA: TGTGCCAGCAGCTTGACAGGCCCCCATAATTCACCCCTCCACTTT. This codes for CASSLTGPHNSPLHF.

This chain joins TRBV5-1 and TRBJ1-1; 8 bases agree with TRBD1. Germline V lookup: CDR1 SGHRS, CDR2 YFSETQ. CDR3 length: 14 residues. The V gene end was trimmed by 4 bases and the J gene end by 11 bases; junction bases not matched to a gene: 13. This chain's CDR3 is CASSRPGQVAAAFF. The DNA for the CDR3 is TGCGCCAGCAGCCGACCGGGACAGGTCGCGGCGGCTTTCTTT. Based on the CDR3 plus reference TRBV5-1 and TRBJ1-1, the full variable domain is KAGVTQTPRYLIKTRGQQVTLSCSPISGHRSVSWYQQTPGQGLQFLFEYFSETQRNKGNFPGRFSGRQFSNSRSEMNVSTLELGDSALYLCASSRPGQVAAAFFGQGTRLTVV.

V and J are TRBV11-2 and TRBJ2-7; 9 positions agree with TRBD2. V gave up 3 bases and J gave up 4 bases; unmatched junction bases: 4. The CDR3 runs to 14 residues. Germline V gene lookup returns CDR1 SGHAT and CDR2 FQNNGV. CDR3 residues: CASSFGTSIYEQYF. Written as DNA, the CDR3 is TGTGCCAGCAGCTTCGGGACTAGCATTTACGAGCAGTACTTC.

This sequence joins TRBV29-1 and TRBJ1-2, with D hard to call. Trimming left V 6 bases short and J 2 bases short, with 10 bases between. CDR1 SQVTM and CDR2 ANQGSEA come from the germline V gene. The CDR3 totals 12 residues. Here the CDR3 DNA reads TGCAGCGTGAAGACACCGAACTATGGCTACACCTTC. Translated, it gives CSVKTPNYGYTF.

In its sample, this clone was seen once. The chain has TRBV4-1 and TRBJ1-1; possibly TRBD1 for D (5 bases). Trimming pared 0 bases from V and 10 bases from J, leaving 15 bases between. Germline assignment: CDR1 MGHRA and CDR2 YSYEKL. The CDR3 contains 14 residues. CDR3 residues: CASSQDGSGLLAFF. CDR3 DNA: TGCGCCAGCAGCCAAGATGGATCAGGGCTGTTAGCTTTCTTT.

This clone was seen only a few times. V and J are TRBV7-2 and TRBJ2-5; 7 nucleotides line up with TRBD1. With 4 bases clipped from V and 3 bases from J, the junction kept 2 bases outside the gene matches. CDR1 and CDR2 from the germline V gene are SGHTA and FQGNSA. This CDR3 has 13 residues. CDR3 sequence (DNA): TGTGCCAGCAGCTGGGACAGCAAAGAGACCCAGTACTTC. Protein sequence: CASSWDSKETQYF.

The chain links TRBV7-9 to TRBJ1-1; D is undetermined. V dropped 2 bases and J dropped 4 bases, with 11 bases sitting between them. Germline CDR1 reads SEHNR; CDR2 reads FQNEAQ (reference sequence). This CDR3 comprises 14 residues. CDR3 loop: CASSLYGEGTEAFF. The CDR3 DNA follows: TGTGCCAGCAGCTTATACGGGGAGGGCACTGAAGCTTTCTTT.

V usage is TRBV7-6 and J usage is TRBJ2-3; the match to TRBD1 covers 9 bases. Per germline, CDR1 SGHVS and CDR2 FNYEAQ. CDR3 size: 18 residues. Germline trimming cut 1 base from V and 1 base from J; bases unmatched to any gene: 9. The CDR3 is CASSLGQGGEVGTDTQYF. Here the CDR3 DNA reads TGTGCCAGCAGCTTAGGACAGGGGGGCGAGGTGGGCACAGATACGCAGTATTTT.

The genes are TRBV2 and TRBJ1-3, with 8 bases aligning to TRBD1. Germline lookup yields CDR1 SNHLY and CDR2 FYNNEI. V dropped 6 bases and J dropped 4; count of bases not matched to a gene: 11. The CDR3 runs 16 residues. CDR3 in DNA: TGTGCCAGCAGCCCTCATCCCGACAGGGGCGGAAACACCATATATTTT. It encodes CASSPHPDRGGNTIYF.

The chain links TRBV19 to TRBJ1-2, with 10 bases aligning to TRBD1. Germline lookup yields CDR1 LNHDA and CDR2 SQIVND (reference sequence). CDR3 length equals 17 residues. With V trimmed by 3 bases and J by 4 bases, 11 bases remained unmatched. CDR3: CASSISFAGTGVYGYTF. The CDR3 coding sequence is TGTGCCAGTAGTATTAGCTTCGCCGGGACAGGGGTCTATGGCTACACCTTC.

In DNA form, the CDR3 reads TGCGCCAGCAGCCAAGAGGGGGGGACAAGTTCACCCCTCCACTTT. The encoded protein is CASSQEGGTSSPLHF. V gene TRBV4-1 combines with J gene TRBJ1-6; possibly TRBD1 for D (6 bases). Looked up from germline, CDR1 is MGHRA and CDR2 is YSYEKL. V shed 0 bases and J shed 9 bases, with 12 bases lying between them. CDR3 length: 15 amino acids.

The V call is TRBV2, the J call TRBJ2-7, with TRBD2 identical over 7 bases. CDR1 is SNHLY, CDR2 FYNNEI, per germline. The CDR3 is made up of 14 amino acids. V shed 6 bases and J 2 bases; nucleotides not matched to a gene: 7. DNA for the CDR3: TGTGCCAGCAGCCGTGCGGGGGTGCCCTACGAGCAGTACTTC. Protein product: CASSRAGVPYEQYF.